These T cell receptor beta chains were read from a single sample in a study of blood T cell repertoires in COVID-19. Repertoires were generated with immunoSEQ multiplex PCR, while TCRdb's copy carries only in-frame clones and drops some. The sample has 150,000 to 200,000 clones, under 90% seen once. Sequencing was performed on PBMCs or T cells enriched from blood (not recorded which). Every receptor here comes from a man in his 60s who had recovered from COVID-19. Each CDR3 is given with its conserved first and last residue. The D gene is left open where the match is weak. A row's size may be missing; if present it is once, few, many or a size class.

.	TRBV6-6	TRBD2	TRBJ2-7	TGTGCCAGCACGGTCGGGAGGGCCAACCGGTACGAGCAGTACTTC	CASTVGRANRYEQYF
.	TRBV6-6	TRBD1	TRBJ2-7	TGTGCCAGCAGTCACAAGGGACAGGGGGCCCTCACCTACGAGCAGTACTTC	CASSHKGQGALTYEQYF
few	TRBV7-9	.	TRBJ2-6	TGTGCCAGCAGCCTTGTTACAGGGCCCGGGGCCAACGTCCTGACTTTC	CASSLVTGPGANVLTF
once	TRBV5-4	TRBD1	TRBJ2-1	TGTGCCAGCAACCCTACAGGGGGCGCCTACAATGAGCAGTTCTTC	CASNPTGGAYNEQFF
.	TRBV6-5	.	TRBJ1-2	TGTGCCAGCAGCCTGACCATAACGGGTGGTGGCTACACCTTC	CASSLTITGGGYTF
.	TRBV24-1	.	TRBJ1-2	TGTGCCACCGGAAACGACAGTGGGTATGGCTACACCTTC	CATGNDSGYGYTF
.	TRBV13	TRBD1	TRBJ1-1	TGTGCCAGCAGCTTAGGAGGGGGCGAGACTGAAGCTTTCTTT	CASSLGGGETEAFF
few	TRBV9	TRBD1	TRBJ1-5	TGTGCCAGCAGCGGGACAGGGAGCAATCAGCCCCAGCATTTT	CASSGTGSNQPQHF
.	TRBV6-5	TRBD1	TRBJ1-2	TGTGTAGTAGACAGGGATAACTATGGCTACACCTTC	CVVDRDNYGYTF
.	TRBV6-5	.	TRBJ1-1	TGTGCCAGCAGTTCCTCCACGGGGAACACTGAAGCTTTCTTT	CASSSSTGNTEAFF
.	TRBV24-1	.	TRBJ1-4	TGTGCCACCAGTGATGCGACAACAGGTGGGGAAAAACTGTTTTTT	CATSDATTGGEKLFF
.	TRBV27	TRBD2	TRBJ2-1	TGTGCCAGCAGCCTGGCCGGGACTAGCGGGGGCCCCTCCTACAATGAGCAGTTCTTC	CASSLAGTSGGPSYNEQFF
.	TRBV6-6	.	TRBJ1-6	TGTGCCAGCAGTTCCCCGGGAGAATCACCCCTCCACTTT	CASSSPGESPLHF
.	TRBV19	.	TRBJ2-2	TGTGCCAGTAGTACAGGGTCCACCGGGGAGCTGTTTTTT	CASSTGSTGELFF
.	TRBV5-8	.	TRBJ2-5	TGTGCCAGCAGCTTGTGGGACAACCAAGAGACCCAGTACTTC	CASSLWDNQETQYF
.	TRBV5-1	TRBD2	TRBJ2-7	TGCGCCAGCAGCTTTTCACTAGCGGGGGGTGGTGAGCAGTACTTC	CASSFSLAGGGEQYF
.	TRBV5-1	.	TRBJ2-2	TGCGCCAGCAGTGTACTAGCGAACACCGGGGAGCTGTTTTTT	CASSVLANTGELFF
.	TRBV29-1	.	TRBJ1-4	TGCAGCGTTGGAATGAGGGACATTGATGAAAAACTGTTTTTT	CSVGMRDIDEKLFF
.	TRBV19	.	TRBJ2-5	TGTGCCAGTAGTATTGCAAGTAGACAAGAGACCCAGTACTTC	CASSIASRQETQYF
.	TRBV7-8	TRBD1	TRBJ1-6	TGTGCCAGCAGCCTCCGACAGGGTTCAGGGTCCTATAATTCACCCCTCCACTTT	CASSLRQGSGSYNSPLHF
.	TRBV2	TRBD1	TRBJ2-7	TGTGCCAGCAGGGTGGACAGGGACTACGAGCAGTACTTC	CASRVDRDYEQYF
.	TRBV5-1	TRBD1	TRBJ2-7	TGCGCCAGCAGCAATGGACAGGGGGCCGGCGACGAGCAGTACTTC	CASSNGQGAGDEQYF